Each of the 26 T cell receptor beta chains below was sequenced from the same sample in a study of blood T cell repertoires in COVID-19. Repertoires were generated with immunoSEQ multiplex PCR, while TCRdb's copy carries only in-frame clones and drops some. The sample carries a few hundred thousand clones, approximately 90% recorded once. Sequencing was carried out using PBMCs or T cells enriched from blood (not recorded which). The receptors were gathered from a woman under 30 who had recovered from COVID-19.

Written as DNA, the CDR3 is TGCAGCGACAGCCCGCAGGGGGCGCGGGGCTACACCTTC. It translates to CSDSPQGARGYTF. This chain uses TRBV29-1 with TRBJ1-2, with 8 bases matching TRBD1. There are 13 residues in the CDR3. CDR1 is SQVTM and CDR2 is ANQGSEA in the germline V gene. Trimming at V came to 7 bases and at J to 8 bases, leaving 12 bases not matched to a gene.

CDR3 DNA sequence: TGTGCCAGCTCAGGTGGCCAGTCATATCCAGATACGCAGTATTTT. As protein: CASSGGQSYPDTQYF. This chain uses TRBV18 with TRBJ2-3, with D uncertain. V dropped 5 bases and J dropped 4 bases, with 16 bases sitting between them. The CDR3 has 15 amino acids. CDR1 is KGHSH and CDR2 is LQKENI in the germline V gene.

The chain uses TRBV12-3 or TRBV12-4 and TRBJ1-2, with a tentative D call TRBD1 (6 bases). Trimming took off 6 bases at V and 8 bases at J, with 10 bases between the two ends. The length of the CDR3 is 11 residues. In DNA, the CDR3 is TGTGCCAGCAGACACGACAGGGGCTACACCTTC. Encoded protein: CASRHDRGYTF.

The count of this clone is one. The chain employs TRBV3-1 (or the pseudogene TRBV3-2) and TRBJ2-5; possibly TRBD2 for D (5 bases). CDR3 length: 15 residues. Germline CDR1 reads LGHDT; CDR2 reads YNNKEL (reference sequence). With 2 bases removed from V and 2 bases from J, the gap between germline ends came to 12 bases. The CDR3 DNA is TGTGCCAGCAGCCAACGGCCGGAGGCACAAGAGACCCAGTACTTC. It specifies CASSQRPEAQETQYF.

The V call is TRBV6-1, the J call TRBJ1-2; D not resolved. CDR1 MNHNS and CDR2 SASEGT come from the germline V gene. CDR3 size: 15 residues. V lost 0 bases, J lost 8 bases, and 16 bases lay in between. The CDR3 nucleotides read TGTGCCAGCAGTGAAGCTGATGAATTAAGGAGGGGCTACACCTTC. Translating it yields CASSEADELRRGYTF.

The chain carries TRBV30 and TRBJ2-1; possible D gene TRBD2, 5 bases. This CDR3 comprises 16 residues. The V gene's germline CDR1 is GTSNPN and CDR2 SVGIG (reference sequence). Trimming pared 0 bases from V and 5 bases from J, leaving 17 bases between. This chain's CDR3 is CAWSVEGTVLDNEQFF. For the CDR3, the DNA is TGTGCCTGGAGTGTAGAGGGTACTGTCTTAGACAATGAGCAGTTCTTC.

This clone was found once. V and J are TRBV4-2 and TRBJ2-5, with TRBD2 identical over 12 bases. The CDR3 spans 17 residues. Germline CDR1 reads LGHNA; CDR2 reads YNFKEQ. The trim removed 0 bases at V and 5 bases at J, leaving 7 bases unmatched. CDR3 bases: TGTGCCAGCAGCCAAGATCCCCTAGCGGGGGGGGTGGAGACCCAGTACTTC. Its protein product is CASSQDPLAGGVETQYF.

The chain joins TRBV19 to TRBJ2-2; D is uncertain. The ends were cut back, 3 bases at V and 4 bases at J, with 15 bases in the middle. Per the germline V gene, CDR1 is LNHDA and CDR2 is SQIVND (reference sequence). This CDR3 region has 16 residues. The CDR3: CASSMRSGYITGELFF. The CDR3 region has the DNA TGTGCCAGTAGTATGAGGTCCGGCTATATCACCGGGGAGCTGTTTTTT.

The gene calls are TRBV6-5 and TRBJ1-2, with TRBD1 matching 9 bases. The CDR3 is made up of 13 amino acids. CDR1 and CDR2 from the germline V gene are MNHEY and SVGAGI. Germline trimming cut 6 bases from V and 7 bases from J; bases unmatched to any gene: 6. The CDR3 region has the DNA TGTGCCAGCAGAGGGGACAGGGTCTCTGGCTACACCTTC. Translating gives CASRGDRVSGYTF.

V and J are TRBV2 and TRBJ2-1; 7 nucleotides line up with TRBD1. This CDR3 spans 17 amino acids. CDR1 is SNHLY, CDR2 FYNNEI, per germline. The V gene end was trimmed by 3 bases and the J gene end by 8 bases; junction bases not matched to a gene: 16. CDR3 nucleotides: TGTGCCAGCAGTGAGCTATATACAGGGGACCTTTGGGATGAGCAGTTCTTC. This sequence encodes CASSELYTGDLWDEQFF.

In this sample, this clone turned up a few times. The same CDR3 can be traced to other DNA sequences in this sample. This chain links TRBV3-1 (or the pseudogene TRBV3-2) with TRBJ1-2; D not resolved. Trimming shortened V by 0 bases and J by 1 base, and 6 bases separated the two germline ends. This CDR3 comprises 14 residues. The germline CDR1 and CDR2 sequences are LGHDT and YNNKEL (reference sequence). The CDR3 protein is CASSQEGGNYGYTF. CDR3 DNA: TGTGCCAGCAGCCAAGAGGGAGGTAACTATGGCTACACCTTC.

CDR3 sequence (DNA): TGTGCCAGCAGCCGCGGGAAGTGGGTTTCCCGGGAGCTGTTTTTT. It specifies CASSRGKWVSRELFF. The chain is built from TRBV5-8 and TRBJ2-2; D possibly corresponds to TRBD2 (6 bases). V was shortened by 4 bases and J by 9 bases, with 19 bases between the two germline ends. The CDR3 is 15 amino acids. Germline V lookup: CDR1 SGHTS, CDR2 YDEGEE.

The chain combines TRBV2 with TRBJ1-1; 8 bases are a match to TRBD1. The CDR3 runs 13 residues. The germline gives CDR1 SNHLY, CDR2 FYNNEI. V trimming: 7 bases; J trimming: 5 bases; junction bases outside the gene matches: 6. The DNA for the CDR3 is TGTGCCAGCACACAGGGGGACGGAACTGAAGCTTTCTTT. Amino acids: CASTQGDGTEAFF. The full variable domain, rest sourced from reference TRBV2 and TRBJ1-1, is EPEVTQTPSHQVTQMGQEVILRCVPISNHLYFYWYRQILGQKVEFLVSFYNNEISEKSEIFDDQFSVERPDGSNFTLKIRSTKLEDSAMYFCASTQGDGTEAFFGQGTRLTVV.

The genes are TRBV7-3 and TRBJ2-1; D not certain. The CDR3 is 14 residues long. The V gene lost 1 base and the J gene lost 5 bases, with 9 bases spanning the gap. Looked up from germline, CDR1 is SGHTA and CDR2 is FQGTGA. The CDR3 is CASSLNLGDNEQFF. The DNA of the CDR3 is TGTGCCAGCAGCTTAAACCTAGGAGACAATGAGCAGTTCTTC.

The chain couples TRBV7-9 to TRBJ1-4; D is ambiguous. Looked up from germline, CDR1 is SEHNR and CDR2 is FQNEAQ (reference sequence). The CDR3 has 15 amino acids. The ends were cut back, 1 base at V and 3 bases at J, with 9 bases in the middle. The CDR3 nucleotides read TGTGCCAGCAGCTTAGATGCGGGAGCTAATGAAAAACTGTTTTTT. It yields the protein CASSLDAGANEKLFF.

This clone has a handful of counts. V and J are TRBV27 and TRBJ1-2; D is unclear. Germline assignment: CDR1 MNHEY and CDR2 SMNVEV (reference sequence). Trimming cost V 5 bases and J 4 bases, with 11 bases left between them. This CDR3 spans 13 amino acids. The CDR3 region has the DNA TGTGCCAGCAGTCCCCGGGAGTTCTATGGCTACACCTTC. It yields the protein CASSPREFYGYTF.

The chain uses TRBV30 and TRBJ2-2, with TRBD2 as a possible D gene (5 bases). Germline CDR1 is GTSNPN and CDR2 is SVGIG (reference sequence). V lost 5 bases to trimming and J lost 6 bases, with 13 bases between them. This CDR3 contains 13 residues. CDR3 sequence (DNA): TGTGCCTGGGGCCCTCAGGAGGCCGGGGAGCTGTTTTTT. This sequence encodes CAWGPQEAGELFF. The full variable domain, its missing parts supplied by reference TRBV30 and TRBJ2-2, is SQTIHQWPATLVQPVGSPLSLECTVEGTSNPNLYWYRQAAGRGLQLLFYSVGIGQISSEVPQNLSASRPQDRQFILSSKKLLLSDSGFYLCAWGPQEAGELFFGEGSRLTVL.

The genes are TRBV2 and TRBJ2-7, with 7 bases fitting TRBD1. The CDR3 contains 13 residues. Germline CDR1 SNHLY, CDR2 FYNNEI. Trimming at V came to 6 bases and at J to 11 bases, leaving 13 bases not matched to a gene. In DNA form, the CDR3 reads TGTGCCAGCAGCTCACAGGGGCAGGACTGGGAGTACTTC. Translation gives CASSSQGQDWEYF.

This sequence joins TRBV11-2 and TRBJ2-1; D might be TRBD2 (5 bases). Germline V gene lookup returns CDR1 SGHAT and CDR2 FQNNGV. The CDR3 length is 15 residues. V lost 1 base, J lost 0 bases, and 7 bases lay in between. The DNA for the CDR3 is TGTGCCAGCAGCTTAGGACTAAGCTCCTACAATGAGCAGTTCTTC. This sequence encodes CASSLGLSSYNEQFF.

This clone was counted once. The V gene is TRBV10-3, the J gene TRBJ1-2; D uncertain. Germline CDR1 ENHRY, CDR2 SYGVKD. CDR3 length equals 12 residues. The germline V and J ends were trimmed by 10 bases and 7 bases, with 16 bases remaining between them. The CDR3 DNA reads as TGTGCCACCAATGGGGAGGGAGGTGGCTACACCTTC. Translated: CATNGEGGGYTF.

The gene calls are TRBV28 and TRBJ1-2, with D perhaps matching TRBD1 (6 bases). This CDR3 has 15 residues. Germline assignment: CDR1 MDHEN and CDR2 SYDVKM. Trimming took 2 bases from V and 3 from J, leaving 13 bases between them. The CDR3 DNA reads as TGTGCCAGCAGTTTACCGGGGGCGGGGGACTATGGCTACACCTTC. The encoded protein is CASSLPGAGDYGYTF.

The sample holds a few counts of this clone. The chain joins TRBV6-5 to TRBJ2-1; 7 bases agree with TRBD1. V was clipped by 4 bases and J by 4 bases; unmatched bases: 4. CDR1 MNHEY and CDR2 SVGAGI come from the germline V gene. The CDR3 totals 14 residues. DNA of the CDR3: TGTGCCAGCAGTTCAAACAGGGGTTACAATGAGCAGTTCTTC. Protein product: CASSSNRGYNEQFF.

This chain links TRBV3-1 (or the pseudogene TRBV3-2) with TRBJ2-7; TRBD1 matches at 7 bases. CDR3 size: 13 residues. Trimming cost V 1 base and J 8 bases; bases outside gene matches: 5. The germline gives CDR1 LGHDT, CDR2 YNNKEL (reference sequence). CDR3 coding DNA: TGTGCCAGCAGCCAAGGGCGACAGGGACAGCAGTACTTC. Translated: CASSQGRQGQQYF.

The rearrangement uses TRBV9 and TRBJ2-5, with TRBD1 matching over 8 bases. The V gene's germline CDR1 is SGDLS and CDR2 YYNGEE. The trim removed 4 bases at V and 2 bases at J, leaving 22 bases unmatched. The CDR3 is 20 residues long. As DNA, the CDR3 is TGTGCCAGCAGCCCGAGAGACCAGGGGGCGAAAAATCTCCTACAAGAGACCCAGTACTTC. This gives the protein CASSPRDQGAKNLLQETQYF. Supplemented by reference TRBV9 and TRBJ2-5, the full variable domain reads DSGVTQTPKHLITATGQRVTLRCSPRSGDLSVYWYQQSLDQGLQFLIQYYNGEERAKGNILERFSAQQFPDLHSELNLSSLELGDSALYFCASSPRDQGAKNLLQETQYFGPGTRLLVL.

This rearrangement joins TRBV30 to TRBJ2-7; 8 bases map to TRBD2. V lost 4 bases to trimming and J lost 2 bases; unmatched junction nucleotides: 7. In germline, CDR1 is GTSNPN, CDR2 SVGIG (reference sequence). CDR3 size: 14 residues. The CDR3 DNA follows: TGTGCCTGGACTCTCGTGGGACTAGCCTACGAGCAGTACTTC. It yields the protein CAWTLVGLAYEQYF.

The rearrangement links TRBV30 to TRBJ1-4; tentatively, D is TRBD1 (5 bases). The CDR3 runs 15 residues. Germline loops: CDR1 GTSNPN, CDR2 SVGIG (reference sequence). V lost 0 bases and J lost 3, with 11 bases in between. CDR3 sequence reads: CAWSVKGHSNEKLFF. DNA for the CDR3: TGTGCCTGGAGTGTCAAGGGGCATTCTAATGAAAAACTGTTTTTT.